Below, one TCR beta chain is given with its context. What it recognizes is unknown. The entry originates in a study of T cell responses to AZD1222 COVID-19 vaccine. Study-wide results and limits: Baseline seropositivity characterized only six AZD1222 recipients.

This CDR3 spans 15 amino acids. Germline V gives CDR1 KGHDR, CDR2 SFDVKD. V lost 6 bases and J lost 6; bases outside the gene matches: 8. Produced via immunoSEQ multiplex PCR; TCRdb's table is partial and in-frame only. The profile shows under 150,000 clones, 85% to 90% of them singletons. The chain employs TRBV24-1 and TRBJ2-1; TRBD2 matches at 9 bases. The sequence was collected from an adult in good health. Source: peripheral blood, taken on day 0 of MenACWY control vaccination. Here the CDR3 reads CATSPLAGEGNEQFF. CDR3 DNA sequence: TGTGCCACCAGTCCCTTAGCGGGAGAGGGCAATGAGCAGTTCTTC.